The rows below give T cell receptor beta chains drawn from one sample of a study of shared T cell receptors in the human thymus. Clones were sequenced by immunoSEQ multiplex PCR, and TCRdb holds only the in-frame ones, with some missing. The table has hundreds of thousands of clones, around 87% seen once. These data are also associated with another study on human thymus T cells.

The sample comprised thymocytes. The source is a boy younger than two with a congenital heart defect. Both conserved end residues are part of each CDR3. D genes are given only for firm matches. Clone size, where shown, is once, few, many, or a class for clones that have expanded.

DNA	CDR3	V	size	J	D
TGTGCCAGCAGTCCCTCGGGGGGGACATCCTACAATGAGCAGTTCTTC	CASSPSGGTSYNEQFF	TRBV27	once	TRBJ2-1	TRBD2
TGTGCCAGCAGCTTCCCCCGGGCCGGAATCAGGGATGGCTACACCTTC	CASSFPRAGIRDGYTF	TRBV7-2	-	TRBJ1-2	-
TGTGCCAGCAGTTTTTTGCGGGACAGGTACACAGATACGCAGTATTTT	CASSFLRDRYTDTQYF	TRBV28	-	TRBJ2-3	TRBD1
TGTGCCAGTAGTATAGGGGAGGGGAAGGGAGATGAAAAACTGTTTTTT	CASSIGEGKGDEKLFF	TRBV19	-	TRBJ1-4	-
TGCGCCAGCAGCTTTTCCGACAATGAGCAGTTCTTC	CASSFSDNEQFF	TRBV5-1	-	TRBJ2-1	-
TGTGCCACCAGCACCTCCAGCGGGAGGTCCTCCTACAATGAGCAGTTCTTC	CATSTSSGRSSYNEQFF	TRBV15	-	TRBJ2-1	TRBD2
TGCGCCAGCAGCCAAGAGGGGGAGCGGGGCGCTAGCACAGATACGCAGTATTTT	CASSQEGERGASTDTQYF	TRBV4-3	-	TRBJ2-3	TRBD2
TGTGCTAGTCGATTCACAGGGCCCGGGGAGCTGTTTTTT	CASRFTGPGELFF	TRBV12-5	-	TRBJ2-2	-
TGTGCCAGCAGTTACTCGGCCCACGGGAGGTCGAGGGAGCAGTACTTC	CASSYSAHGRSREQYF	TRBV6-5	-	TRBJ2-7	TRBD2
TGCGCCAGCAGCTTGGACATAAACTATGGCTACACCTTC	CASSLDINYGYTF	TRBV5-1	-	TRBJ1-2	-
TGTGCCAGCAGCGTAGGCACTAGCGGGATCAATGAGCAGTTCTTC	CASSVGTSGINEQFF	TRBV9	once	TRBJ2-1	TRBD2
TGTGCCAGCAGTATGGACAGGGAGAACACTGAAGCTTTCTTT	CASSMDRENTEAFF	TRBV6-5	-	TRBJ1-1	TRBD1
TGTGCCAGCAGTTCGGGACTAGAAGACACCGGGGAGCTGTTTTTT	CASSSGLEDTGELFF	TRBV28	once	TRBJ2-2	TRBD2
TGCGCCAGCAGCCAAGCGGCGGGACGAAACCTTATCCGTCACAATGAGCAGTTCTTC	CASSQAAGRNLIRHNEQFF	TRBV4-3	-	TRBJ2-1	-
TGTGCCAGCAGCTTAGCGGGGAAGACTAGCTGGAGCTACGAGCAGTACTTC	CASSLAGKTSWSYEQYF	TRBV7-9	-	TRBJ2-7	TRBD2
TGTGCCAGCAGCTTAACCGGAGAAAACTATGGCTACACCTTC	CASSLTGENYGYTF	TRBV11-2	-	TRBJ1-2	-